A selection of T cell receptor beta chains follows, all from one sample in a study of technical replicates of blood from a few donors. Only in-frame clones appear in the TCRdb table, and some are missing; sequencing was by immunoSEQ multiplex PCR. This table holds some 77,000 clones, about 92% found once. Sequenced material: T cells isolated from PBMCs. All receptors derive from a human donor in good health. Each CDR3 is given with its conserved first and last residue. The D gene is left open where the match is weak. For some rows the clone size is stated as once, few or many, or as a class when expanded; others skip it.

D gene	V gene	J gene	clone size	CDR3 protein	CDR3 DNA
TRBD1	TRBV19	TRBJ1-5	.	CASSKTGSGGNQPQHF	TGTGCCAGTAGTAAGACAGGGTCTGGGGGCAATCAGCCCCAGCATTTT
.	TRBV27	TRBJ1-4	.	CASSAEDSFNEKLFF	TGTGCCAGCAGCGCAGAGGACAGTTTTAATGAAAAACTGTTTTTT
TRBD2	TRBV28	TRBJ2-7	.	CASSFGGLAGLAVYEQYF	TGTGCCAGCAGTTTCGGAGGACTGGCGGGACTAGCGGTCTACGAGCAGTACTTC
.	TRBV28	TRBJ2-7	.	CASSRYEQYF	TGTGCCAGCAGCCGCTACGAGCAGTACTTC
.	TRBV5-6	TRBJ1-5	.	CASSLFGMGNQPQHF	TGTGCCAGCAGCTTGTTCGGGATGGGCAATCAGCCCCAGCATTTT
TRBD1	TRBV15	TRBJ1-5	.	CATSRVGTGSNQPQHF	TGTGCCACCAGCAGAGTAGGGACAGGGAGTAATCAGCCCCAGCATTTT
.	TRBV9	TRBJ1-2	once	CASSVGGGDRPINYGYTF	TGTGCCAGCAGCGTAGGAGGAGGTGACAGGCCTATTAACTATGGCTACACCTTC
TRBD2	TRBV6-6	TRBJ2-1	.	CASRIASGRRNEQFF	TGTGCCAGCAGAATCGCTAGCGGGAGACGGAATGAGCAGTTCTTC
TRBD2	TRBV28	TRBJ2-7	.	CASSLGPAGGPDFEQYF	TGTGCCAGCAGCCTAGGGCCAGCGGGAGGGCCGGATTTCGAGCAGTACTTC
TRBD1	TRBV4-1	TRBJ2-1	.	CASSQGIGQGGRQFF	TGCGCCAGCAGCCAAGGTATCGGACAGGGGGGTAGGCAGTTCTTC
.	TRBV2	TRBJ2-7	.	CASSEELKTPYEQYF	TGTGCCAGCAGTGAAGAGCTGAAAACCCCCTACGAGCAGTACTTC
TRBD2	TRBV11-2	TRBJ2-1	once	CASSPWTSSYNEQFF	TGTGCCAGCAGCCCGTGGACTAGCTCCTACAATGAGCAGTTCTTC
.	TRBV5-1	TRBJ2-5	.	CASSLAEETQYF	TGCGCCAGCAGCTTGGCCGAAGAGACCCAGTACTTC
TRBD2	TRBV27	TRBJ2-3	.	CASSFGLAATPDTQYF	TGTGCCAGCAGTTTTGGGCTAGCGGCCACCCCCGATACGCAGTATTTT
TRBD1	TRBV14	TRBJ2-3	.	CASSLGTGTDTQYF	TGTGCCAGCAGCCTGGGGACAGGCACAGATACGCAGTATTTT
.	TRBV2	TRBJ2-7	.	CASSEGQIPYEQYF	TGTGCCAGCAGTGAAGGACAGATACCCTACGAGCAGTACTTC
TRBD1	TRBV28	TRBJ2-7	few	CASSFPGQGLYEQYF	TGTGCCAGCAGTTTTCCGGGACAGGGGCTCTACGAGCAGTACTTC
.	TRBV5-6	TRBJ2-5	.	CASSTEQVSETQYF	TGTGCCAGCAGCACCGAACAGGTATCGGAGACCCAGTACTTC
.	TRBV28	TRBJ2-5	.	CASSPTGMRETQYF	TGTGCCAGCAGCCCTACAGGGATGCGAGAGACCCAGTACTTC
TRBD2	TRBV27	TRBJ2-1	.	CASSTSGTGHEQFF	TGTGCCAGCAGTACTAGCGGGACAGGTCATGAGCAGTTCTTC
TRBD2	TRBV9	TRBJ2-1	.	CASTGGASGHHEQFF	TGTGCCAGCACCGGCGGGGCTAGCGGGCATCATGAGCAGTTCTTC
.	TRBV6-1	TRBJ1-1	.	CASSEGARPAFF	TGTGCCAGCAGTGAAGGGGCCCGGCCGGCTTTCTTT
TRBD2	TRBV2	TRBJ2-1	.	CASSYLSGSSYNEQFF	TGTGCCAGCAGTTACCTTAGCGGGAGCTCCTACAATGAGCAGTTCTTC
.	TRBV28	TRBJ1-5	.	CASSPSTVPQPQHF	TGTGCCAGCAGTCCCTCCACAGTACCCCAGCCCCAGCATTTT
TRBD1	TRBV19	TRBJ1-1	.	CASRQGAPEAFF	TGTGCCAGTAGACAGGGGGCCCCTGAAGCTTTCTTT
TRBD2	TRBV19	TRBJ2-1	.	CASSTGTSGRYVEQFF	TGTGCCAGTAGCACCGGGACTAGCGGGAGATACGTTGAGCAGTTCTTC
.	TRBV30	TRBJ1-4	once	CAGAGEGNEKLFF	TGTGCCGGCGCCGGAGAGGGTAATGAAAAACTGTTTTTT
.	TRBV7-2	TRBJ2-3	.	CASSLEGPGVNTDTQYF	TGTGCCAGCAGCTTAGAAGGCCCGGGGGTAAACACAGATACGCAGTATTTT
TRBD1	TRBV4-1	TRBJ2-7	.	CASSQEDRGNYEQYF	TGCGCCAGCAGCCAAGAGGACAGGGGAAACTACGAGCAGTACTTC
.	TRBV16	TRBJ2-5	.	CASSQSSAGNQETQYF	TGTGCCAGCAGCCAATCGAGTGCAGGGAATCAAGAGACCCAGTACTTC
.	TRBV5-6	TRBJ2-1	.	CASSLGSAGNEQFF	TGTGCCAGCAGCTTGGGATCAGCAGGCAATGAGCAGTTCTTC
TRBD1	TRBV4-3	TRBJ2-3	.	CASSQGDRTTDTQYF	TGCGCCAGCAGCCAAGGGGACAGAACCACAGATACGCAGTATTTT
TRBD2	TRBV19	TRBJ2-7	.	CASSEGLVYEQYF	TGTGCCAGTAGTGAGGGACTAGTCTACGAGCAGTACTTC
TRBD1	TRBV19	TRBJ1-2	.	CASSSYGTDYGYTF	TGTGCCAGTAGTTCCTACGGGACAGACTATGGCTACACCTTC
TRBD2	TRBV7-7	TRBJ2-1	.	CASSLEAGDEQFF	TGTGCCAGCAGCTTAGAAGCGGGAGATGAGCAGTTCTTC
TRBD1	TRBV2	TRBJ2-3	.	CASSGTGAVADTQYF	TGTGCCAGCAGTGGGACAGGGGCGGTGGCAGATACGCAGTATTTT
.	TRBV4-2	TRBJ2-7	.	CASSQGQGANEQYF	TGTGCCAGCAGCCAAGGGCAAGGGGCTAACGAGCAGTACTTC
.	TRBV9	TRBJ2-7	.	CASSVDGVTYEQYF	TGTGCCAGCAGCGTAGACGGGGTAACCTACGAGCAGTACTTC
TRBD2	TRBV2	TRBJ2-1	once	CASRPQLAGYNEQFF	TGTGCCAGCAGACCCCAACTAGCGGGCTACAATGAGCAGTTCTTC
.	TRBV5-4	TRBJ2-3	.	CASSLAGSLADTQYF	TGTGCCAGCAGCTTGGCGGGAAGTTTAGCAGATACGCAGTATTTT
TRBD2	TRBV10-1	TRBJ2-3	.	CASSGASGIIDTQYF	TGCGCCAGCAGTGGGGCTAGCGGGATTATAGATACGCAGTATTTT
TRBD1	TRBV11-2	TRBJ2-7	.	CASSSGQTYEQYF	TGTGCCAGCTCCTCGGGACAGACCTACGAGCAGTACTTC
.	TRBV11-2	TRBJ1-1	.	CASSLPRQVNMNTEAFF	TGTGCCAGCAGCTTACCGCGACAGGTTAATATGAACACTGAAGCTTTCTTT
.	TRBV7-9	TRBJ2-1	.	CASSFTGTFYPTEQFF	TGTGCCAGCAGTTTCACCGGGACTTTTTACCCCACTGAGCAGTTCTTC
TRBD2	TRBV19	TRBJ2-7	.	CASSLTSGLDEQYF	TGTGCCAGTAGCCTGACTAGCGGTCTGGACGAGCAGTACTTC
.	TRBV27	TRBJ2-2	.	CASSLQEGRPNTGELFF	TGTGCCAGCAGTTTACAAGAGGGCAGGCCGAACACCGGGGAGCTGTTTTTT
TRBD1	TRBV7-8	TRBJ2-2	.	CASSHPGQALNTGELFF	TGTGCCAGCAGCCACCCGGGACAGGCCCTCAACACCGGGGAGCTGTTTTTT